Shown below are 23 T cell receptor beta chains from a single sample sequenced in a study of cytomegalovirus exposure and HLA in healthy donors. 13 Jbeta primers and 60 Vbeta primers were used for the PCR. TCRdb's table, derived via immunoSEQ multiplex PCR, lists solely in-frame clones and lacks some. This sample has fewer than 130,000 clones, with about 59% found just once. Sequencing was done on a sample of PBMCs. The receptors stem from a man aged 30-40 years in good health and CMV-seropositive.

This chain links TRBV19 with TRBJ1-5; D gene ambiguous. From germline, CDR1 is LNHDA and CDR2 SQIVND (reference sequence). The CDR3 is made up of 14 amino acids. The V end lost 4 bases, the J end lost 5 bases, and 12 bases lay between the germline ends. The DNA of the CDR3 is TGTGCCAGTAGTACAGAAGCGTTCGATCAGCCCCAGCATTTT. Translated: CASSTEAFDQPQHF.

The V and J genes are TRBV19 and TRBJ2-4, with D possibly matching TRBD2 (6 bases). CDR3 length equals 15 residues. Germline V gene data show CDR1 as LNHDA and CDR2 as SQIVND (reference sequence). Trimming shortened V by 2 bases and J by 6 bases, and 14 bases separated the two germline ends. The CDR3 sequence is CASSITPGTVNIQYF. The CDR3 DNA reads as TGTGCCAGTAGTATAACTCCCGGGACTGTAAACATTCAGTACTTC.

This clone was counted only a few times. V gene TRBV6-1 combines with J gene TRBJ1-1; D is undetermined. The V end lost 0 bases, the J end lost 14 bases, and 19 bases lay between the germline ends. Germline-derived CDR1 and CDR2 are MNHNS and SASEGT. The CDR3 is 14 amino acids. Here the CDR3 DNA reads TGTGCCAGCAGTGAAGCGTGGGGAGAGGCACCACTATTCTTT. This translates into CASSEAWGEAPLFF.

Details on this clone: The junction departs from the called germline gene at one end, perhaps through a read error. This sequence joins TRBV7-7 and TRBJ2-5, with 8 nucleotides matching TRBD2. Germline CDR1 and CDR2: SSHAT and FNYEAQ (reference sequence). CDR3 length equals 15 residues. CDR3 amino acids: CASSLTGGAGETQYF. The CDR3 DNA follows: TGTGCTAGCAGCTTGACGGGGGGGGCCGGAGAGACCCAGTACTTC.

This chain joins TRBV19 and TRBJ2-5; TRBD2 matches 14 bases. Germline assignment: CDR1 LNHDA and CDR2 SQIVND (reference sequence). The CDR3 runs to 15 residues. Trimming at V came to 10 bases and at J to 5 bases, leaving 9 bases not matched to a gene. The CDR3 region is CATKGTSGGLETQYF. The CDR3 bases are TGTGCCACGAAAGGGACTAGCGGGGGATTGGAGACCCAGTACTTC. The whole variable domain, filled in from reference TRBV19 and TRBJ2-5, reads DGGITQSPKYLFRKEGQNVTLSCEQNLNHDAMYWYRQDPGQGLRLIYYSQIVNDFQKGDIAEGYSVSREKKESFPLTVTSAQKNPTAFYLCATKGTSGGLETQYFGPGTRLLVL.

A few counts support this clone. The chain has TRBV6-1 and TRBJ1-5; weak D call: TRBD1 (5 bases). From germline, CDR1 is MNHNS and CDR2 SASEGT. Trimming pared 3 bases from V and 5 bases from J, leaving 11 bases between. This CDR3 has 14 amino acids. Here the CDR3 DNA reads TGTGCCAGCAGTGATTCCCAGGGTTATCAGCCCCAGCATTTT. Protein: CASSDSQGYQPQHF.

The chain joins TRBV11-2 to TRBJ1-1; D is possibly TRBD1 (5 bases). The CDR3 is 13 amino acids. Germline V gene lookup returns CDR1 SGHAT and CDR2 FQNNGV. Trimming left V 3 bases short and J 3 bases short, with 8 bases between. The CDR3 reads CASSLGGDTEAFF. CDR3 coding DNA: TGTGCCAGCAGCTTGGGGGGGGACACTGAAGCTTTCTTT.

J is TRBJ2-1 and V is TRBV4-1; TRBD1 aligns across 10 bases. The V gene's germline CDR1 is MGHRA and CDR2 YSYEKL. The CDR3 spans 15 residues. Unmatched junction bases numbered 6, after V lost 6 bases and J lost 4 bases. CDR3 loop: CASRPTGGPYNEQFF. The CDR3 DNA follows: TGCGCCAGCAGGCCGACAGGGGGCCCATACAATGAGCAGTTCTTC.

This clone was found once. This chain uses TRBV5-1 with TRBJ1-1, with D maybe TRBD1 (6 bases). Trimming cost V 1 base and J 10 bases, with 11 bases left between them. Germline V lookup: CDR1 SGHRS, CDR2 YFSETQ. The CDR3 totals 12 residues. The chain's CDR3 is CASSLKGDGAFF. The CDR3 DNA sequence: TGCGCCAGCAGCTTGAAGGGGGATGGAGCTTTCTTT.

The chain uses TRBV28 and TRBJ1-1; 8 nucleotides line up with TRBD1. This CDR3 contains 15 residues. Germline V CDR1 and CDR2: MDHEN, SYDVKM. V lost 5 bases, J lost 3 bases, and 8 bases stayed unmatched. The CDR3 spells CASSAQGQGYTEAFF. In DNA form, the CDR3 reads TGTGCCAGCAGTGCTCAAGGACAGGGATACACTGAAGCTTTCTTT.

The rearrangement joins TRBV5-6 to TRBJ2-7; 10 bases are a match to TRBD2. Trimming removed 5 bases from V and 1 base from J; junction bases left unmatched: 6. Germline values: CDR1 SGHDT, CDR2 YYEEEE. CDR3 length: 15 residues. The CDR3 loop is CASSPGLAVSYEQYF. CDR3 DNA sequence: TGTGCCAGCAGTCCTGGACTAGCGGTATCCTACGAGCAGTACTTC.

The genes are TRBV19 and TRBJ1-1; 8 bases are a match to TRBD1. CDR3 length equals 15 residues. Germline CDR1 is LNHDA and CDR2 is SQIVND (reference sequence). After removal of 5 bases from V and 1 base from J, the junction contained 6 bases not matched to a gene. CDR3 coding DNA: TGTGCCAGTAGTGTGACAGGGGATCCGAACACTGAAGCTTTCTTT. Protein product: CASSVTGDPNTEAFF.

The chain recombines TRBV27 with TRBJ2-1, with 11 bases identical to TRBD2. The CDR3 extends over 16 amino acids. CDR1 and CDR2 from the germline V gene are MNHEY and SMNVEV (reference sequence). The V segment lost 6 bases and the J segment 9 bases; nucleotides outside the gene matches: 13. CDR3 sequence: CASRTISGGAFGEQFF. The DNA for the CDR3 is TGTGCCAGCAGGACAATTAGCGGGGGGGCCTTTGGTGAGCAGTTCTTC.

The CDR3, as DNA: TGTGCCAGCAGCGTAGGGAGGAACGGCGTTGAAAAACTGTTTTTT. Its translation is CASSVGRNGVEKLFF. The rearrangement uses TRBV9 and TRBJ1-4; D remains ambiguous. From germline, CDR1 is SGDLS and CDR2 YYNGEE. CDR3 size: 15 residues. The V end was cut by 0 bases, the J end by 7 bases, with 13 bases between.

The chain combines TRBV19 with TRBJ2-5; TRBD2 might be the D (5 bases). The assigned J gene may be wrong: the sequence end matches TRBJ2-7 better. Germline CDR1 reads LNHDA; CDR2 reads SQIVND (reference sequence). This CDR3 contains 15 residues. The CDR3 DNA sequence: TGTGCCAGTAGTATAAGGGCTAGCAGTTTCTACGAGCAGTACTTC. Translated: CASSIRASSFYEQYF.

The CDR3 sequence is CASSEGGGYTF. Written as DNA, the CDR3 is TGTGCCAGCAGTGAAGGCGGAGGCTACACCTTC. The chain links TRBV6-5 to TRBJ1-2; D call uncertain. Germline values: CDR1 MNHEY, CDR2 SVGAGI. CDR3 length equals 11 residues. V was shortened by 5 bases and J by 8 bases, with 9 bases between the two germline ends.

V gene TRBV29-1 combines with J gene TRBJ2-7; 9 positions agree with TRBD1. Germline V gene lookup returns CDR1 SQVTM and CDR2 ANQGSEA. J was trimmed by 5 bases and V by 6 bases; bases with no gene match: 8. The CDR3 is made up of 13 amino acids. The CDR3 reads CSVAGTGNHEQYF. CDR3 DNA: TGCAGCGTGGCCGGGACAGGGAACCACGAGCAGTACTTC.

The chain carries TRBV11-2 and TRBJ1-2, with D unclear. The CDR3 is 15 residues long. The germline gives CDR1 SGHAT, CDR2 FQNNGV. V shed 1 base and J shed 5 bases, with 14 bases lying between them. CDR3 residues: CASSLVPTVDYGYTF. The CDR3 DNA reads TGTGCCAGCAGCTTAGTGCCCACAGTTGATTATGGCTACACCTTC.

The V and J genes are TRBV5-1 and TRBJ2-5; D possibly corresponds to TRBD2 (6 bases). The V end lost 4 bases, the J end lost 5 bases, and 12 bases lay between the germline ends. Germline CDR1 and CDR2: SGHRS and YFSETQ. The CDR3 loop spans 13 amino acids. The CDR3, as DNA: TGCGCCAGCAGCCCTCTGGCGGGGGAGACCCAGTACTTC. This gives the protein CASSPLAGETQYF.

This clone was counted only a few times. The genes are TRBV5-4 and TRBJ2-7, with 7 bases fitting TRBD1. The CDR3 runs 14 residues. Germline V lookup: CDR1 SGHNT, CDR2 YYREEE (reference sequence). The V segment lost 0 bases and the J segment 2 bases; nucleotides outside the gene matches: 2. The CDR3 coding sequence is TGTGCCAGCAGCTTGGGGGACAGTCCCTACGAGCAGTACTTC. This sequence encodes CASSLGDSPYEQYF.

CDR3 nucleotide sequence: TGCGCCAGCAGCCCACAGGGGGACTATGGCTACACCTTC. This gives the protein CASSPQGDYGYTF. V gene TRBV5-1 combines with J gene TRBJ1-2; 8 bases are shared with TRBD1. The CDR3 covers 13 residues. Trimming at V came to 4 bases and at J to 3 bases, leaving 2 bases not matched to a gene. Germline CDR1 and CDR2: SGHRS and YFSETQ. Complete variable domain (other parts from reference TRBV5-1 and TRBJ1-2): KAGVTQTPRYLIKTRGQQVTLSCSPISGHRSVSWYQQTPGQGLQFLFEYFSETQRNKGNFPGRFSGRQFSNSRSEMNVSTLELGDSALYLCASSPQGDYGYTFGSGTRLTVV.

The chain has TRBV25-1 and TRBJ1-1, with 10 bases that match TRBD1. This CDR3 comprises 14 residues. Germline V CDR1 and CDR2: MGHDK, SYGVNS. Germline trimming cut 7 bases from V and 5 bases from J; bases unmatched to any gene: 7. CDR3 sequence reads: CASTRQGARTEAFF. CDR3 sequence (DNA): TGTGCCAGCACCAGACAGGGGGCTCGAACTGAAGCTTTCTTT.

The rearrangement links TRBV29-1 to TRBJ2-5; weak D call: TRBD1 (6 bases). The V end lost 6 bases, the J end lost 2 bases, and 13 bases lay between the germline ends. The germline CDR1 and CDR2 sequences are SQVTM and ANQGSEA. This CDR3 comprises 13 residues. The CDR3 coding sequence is TGCAGCGTGAGTAAGGGGACACAAGAGACCCAGTACTTC. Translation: CSVSKGTQETQYF.